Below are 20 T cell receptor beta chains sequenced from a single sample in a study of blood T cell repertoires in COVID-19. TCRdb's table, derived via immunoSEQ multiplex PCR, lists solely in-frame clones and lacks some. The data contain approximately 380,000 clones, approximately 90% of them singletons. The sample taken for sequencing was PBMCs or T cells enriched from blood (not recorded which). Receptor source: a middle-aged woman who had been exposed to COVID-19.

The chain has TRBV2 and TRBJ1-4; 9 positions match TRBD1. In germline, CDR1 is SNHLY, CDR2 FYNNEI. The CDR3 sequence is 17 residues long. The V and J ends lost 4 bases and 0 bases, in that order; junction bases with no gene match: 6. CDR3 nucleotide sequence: TGTGCCAGCAGTGGGGACAGGGAGACCGCAACTAATGAAAAACTGTTTTTT. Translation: CASSGDRETATNEKLFF.

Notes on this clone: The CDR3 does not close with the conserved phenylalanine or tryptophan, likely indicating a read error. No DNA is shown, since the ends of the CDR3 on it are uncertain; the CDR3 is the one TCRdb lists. The CDR3 here is CATPPGFGDCHL. The genes are TRBV24-1 and TRBJ1-4. The CDR3 is 12 residues long, ends included. Germline CDR1 reads KGHDR; CDR2 reads SFDVKD.

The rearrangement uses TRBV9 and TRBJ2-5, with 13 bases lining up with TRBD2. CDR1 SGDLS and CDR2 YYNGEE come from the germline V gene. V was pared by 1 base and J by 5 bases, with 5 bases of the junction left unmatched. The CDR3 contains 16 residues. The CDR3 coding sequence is TGTGCCAGCAGCGTAACTAGCGGGGGGGCGTTTGAGACCCAGTACTTC. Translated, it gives CASSVTSGGAFETQYF.

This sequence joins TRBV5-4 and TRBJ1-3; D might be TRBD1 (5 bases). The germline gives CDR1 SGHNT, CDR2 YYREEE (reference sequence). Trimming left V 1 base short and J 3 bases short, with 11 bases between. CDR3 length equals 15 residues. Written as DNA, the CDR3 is TGTGCCAGCAGCTTGCGGGGGAAAGGTGGAAACACCATATATTTT. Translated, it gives CASSLRGKGGNTIYF.

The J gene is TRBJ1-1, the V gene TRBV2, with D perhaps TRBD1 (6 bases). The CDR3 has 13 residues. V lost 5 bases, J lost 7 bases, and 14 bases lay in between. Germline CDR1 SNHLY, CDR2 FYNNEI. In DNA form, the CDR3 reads TGTGCCAGCAGTCCCTTGACAGGAATTGAAGCTTTCTTT. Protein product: CASSPLTGIEAFF. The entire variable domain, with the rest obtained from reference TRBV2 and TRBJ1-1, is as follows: EPEVTQTPSHQVTQMGQEVILRCVPISNHLYFYWYRQILGQKVEFLVSFYNNEISEKSEIFDDQFSVERPDGSNFTLKIRSTKLEDSAMYFCASSPLTGIEAFFGQGTRLTVV.

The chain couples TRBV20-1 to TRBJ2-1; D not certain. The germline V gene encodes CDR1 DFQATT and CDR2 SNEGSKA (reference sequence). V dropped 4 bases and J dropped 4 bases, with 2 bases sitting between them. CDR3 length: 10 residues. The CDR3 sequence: CSATYNEQFF. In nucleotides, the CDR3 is TGCAGTGCTACTTACAATGAGCAGTTCTTC.

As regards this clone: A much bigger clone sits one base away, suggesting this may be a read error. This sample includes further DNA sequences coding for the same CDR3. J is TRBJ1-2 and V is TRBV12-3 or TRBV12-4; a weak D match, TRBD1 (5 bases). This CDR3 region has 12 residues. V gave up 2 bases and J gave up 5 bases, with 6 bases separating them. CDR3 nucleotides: TGTGCCAGCAGTTTACGGGGGTATGGCTACACCTTC. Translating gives CASSLRGYGYTF.

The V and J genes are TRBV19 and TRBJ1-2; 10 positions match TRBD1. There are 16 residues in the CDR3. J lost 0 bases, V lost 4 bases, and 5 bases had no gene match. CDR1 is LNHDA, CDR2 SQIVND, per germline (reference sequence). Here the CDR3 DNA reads TGTGCCAGTAGTAATCCGGGACAGGGGACTAACTATGGCTACACCTTC. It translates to CASSNPGQGTNYGYTF.

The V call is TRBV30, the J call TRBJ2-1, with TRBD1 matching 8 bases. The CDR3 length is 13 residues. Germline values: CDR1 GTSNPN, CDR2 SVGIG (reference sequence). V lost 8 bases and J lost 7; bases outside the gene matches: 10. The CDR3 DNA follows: TGTGCCCTTGCGGGACAGGTTCTTAATGAGCAGTTCTTC. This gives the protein CALAGQVLNEQFF.

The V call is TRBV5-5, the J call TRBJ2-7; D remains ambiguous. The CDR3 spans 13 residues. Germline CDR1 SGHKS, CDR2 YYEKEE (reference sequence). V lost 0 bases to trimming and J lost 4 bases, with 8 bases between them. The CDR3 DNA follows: TGTGCCAGCAGCTTGGCCTTATTGTACGAGCAGTACTTC. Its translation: CASSLALLYEQYF.

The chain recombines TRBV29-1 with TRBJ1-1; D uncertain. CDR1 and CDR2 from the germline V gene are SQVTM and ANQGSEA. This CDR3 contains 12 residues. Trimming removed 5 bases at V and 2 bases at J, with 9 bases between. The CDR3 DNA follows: TGCAGCGTTCCGCTCAGAAACACTGAAGCTTTCTTT. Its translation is CSVPLRNTEAFF.

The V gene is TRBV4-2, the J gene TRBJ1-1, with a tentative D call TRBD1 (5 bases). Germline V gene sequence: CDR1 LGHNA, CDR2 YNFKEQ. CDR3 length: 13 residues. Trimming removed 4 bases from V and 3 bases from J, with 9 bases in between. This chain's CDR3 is CASSPSGYTEAFF. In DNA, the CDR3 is TGTGCCAGCAGCCCGTCAGGGTACACTGAAGCTTTCTTT.

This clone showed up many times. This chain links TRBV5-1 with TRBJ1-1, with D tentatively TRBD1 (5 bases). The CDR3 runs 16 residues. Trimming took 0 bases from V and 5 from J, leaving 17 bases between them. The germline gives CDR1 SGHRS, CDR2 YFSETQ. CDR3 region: CASSLAGRQGGTEAFF. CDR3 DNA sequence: TGCGCCAGCAGCTTGGCGGGGAGGCAGGGTGGGACTGAAGCTTTCTTT. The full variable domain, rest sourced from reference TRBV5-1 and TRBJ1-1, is KAGVTQTPRYLIKTRGQQVTLSCSPISGHRSVSWYQQTPGQGLQFLFEYFSETQRNKGNFPGRFSGRQFSNSRSEMNVSTLELGDSALYLCASSLAGRQGGTEAFFGQGTRLTVV.

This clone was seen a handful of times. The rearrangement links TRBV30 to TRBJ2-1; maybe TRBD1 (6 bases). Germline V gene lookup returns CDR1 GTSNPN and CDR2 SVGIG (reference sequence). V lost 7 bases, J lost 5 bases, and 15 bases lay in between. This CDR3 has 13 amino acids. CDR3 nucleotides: TGTGCCTATCTAACCCAGGGGCACAATGAGCAGTTCTTC. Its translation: CAYLTQGHNEQFF.

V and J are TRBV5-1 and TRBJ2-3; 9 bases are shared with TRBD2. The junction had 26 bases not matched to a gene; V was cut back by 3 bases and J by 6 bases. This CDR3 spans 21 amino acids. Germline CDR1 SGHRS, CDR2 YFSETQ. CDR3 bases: TGCGCCAGCAGCTCTACGTCCCCCCCCTTAGCTAGGCGGGGGGGCGTGGATACGCAGTATTTT. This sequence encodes CASSSTSPPLARRGGVDTQYF.

CDR3 sequence: CASSSRDRLSYNSPLHF. DNA of the CDR3: TGCGCCAGCAGCTCCCGGGACAGACTGTCCTATAATTCACCCCTCCACTTT. The V gene is TRBV5-1, the J gene TRBJ1-6, with TRBD1 identical over 7 bases. CDR3 size: 17 residues. Germline V gene data show CDR1 as SGHRS and CDR2 as YFSETQ. The ends lost 3 bases at V and 1 base at J; junction bases unmatched: 7.

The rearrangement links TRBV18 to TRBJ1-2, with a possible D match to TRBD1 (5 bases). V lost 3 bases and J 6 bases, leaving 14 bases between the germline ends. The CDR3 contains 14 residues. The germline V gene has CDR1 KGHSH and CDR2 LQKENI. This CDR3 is CASSPQGWGDGYTF. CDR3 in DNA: TGTGCCAGCTCACCTCAGGGTTGGGGTGATGGCTACACCTTC.

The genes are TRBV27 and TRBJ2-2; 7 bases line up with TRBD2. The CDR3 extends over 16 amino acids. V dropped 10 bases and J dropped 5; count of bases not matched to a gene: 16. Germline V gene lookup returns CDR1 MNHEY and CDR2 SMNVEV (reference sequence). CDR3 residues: CATELKGGRGTGELFF. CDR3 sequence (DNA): TGTGCCACCGAACTTAAGGGAGGGCGCGGGACCGGGGAGCTGTTTTTT.

This chain's CDR3 is CASRPPGTGIYNEQFF. The CDR3 DNA is TGTGCCAGCAGACCCCCCGGGACAGGGATCTACAATGAGCAGTTCTTC. The rearrangement links TRBV27 to TRBJ2-1; 9 nucleotides align to TRBD1. Per the germline V gene, CDR1 is MNHEY and CDR2 is SMNVEV (reference sequence). The CDR3 extends over 16 amino acids. V gave up 6 bases and J gave up 3 bases; unmatched junction bases: 9.

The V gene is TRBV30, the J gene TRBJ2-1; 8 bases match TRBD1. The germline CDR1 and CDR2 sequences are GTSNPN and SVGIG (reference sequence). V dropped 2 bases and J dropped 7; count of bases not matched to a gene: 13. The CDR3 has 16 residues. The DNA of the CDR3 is TGTGCCTGGAGTTCCGACCCCGGGACAGGCCGGAATGAGCAGTTCTTC. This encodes CAWSSDPGTGRNEQFF.